This T cell receptor (beta chain) emerged from a study of T cells in Graves' hyperthyroidism and ophthalmopathy. Study-level information: Peripheral blood draws took place at initial diagnosis, ahead of any treatment.

RNA transcripts served as the template for amplifying TCR beta CDR3 regions. A set of HTBI primers served as the primers for a first-round RT-PCR of the TCR CDR3. TCRdb reprocessed the multiplex PCR reads via MiXCR and lists one record per CDR3 protein. Of roughly 800,000 distinct CDR3 sequences in the sample, 35% to 40% were seen once. Study observations and caveats: A model of 13 V-J pairs discriminated ophthalmopathy from stable hyperthyroidism. Within blood appeared most thyroid clonotypes that had expanded above 0.001.

Graves' hyperthyroidism was deemed stable given no ophthalmopathy progression within 18 months. Germline V CDR1 and CDR2: MGHRA, YSYEKL. The length of the CDR3 is 12 residues. Trimming stripped 1 base from V and 11 bases from J, with 11 bases between. This clonotype was counted only a few times. Its antigen is unidentified. Sequenced: blood. The TCR originated in a man aged 18 to 29 with Graves' hyperthyroidism. The rearrangement links TRBV4-1 to TRBJ1-1; D uncertain. CDR3 sequence (DNA): TGCGCCAGCAGCCAAGGGGGTCGTAGGGCTTTCTTT. Translating it yields CASSQGGRRAFF.